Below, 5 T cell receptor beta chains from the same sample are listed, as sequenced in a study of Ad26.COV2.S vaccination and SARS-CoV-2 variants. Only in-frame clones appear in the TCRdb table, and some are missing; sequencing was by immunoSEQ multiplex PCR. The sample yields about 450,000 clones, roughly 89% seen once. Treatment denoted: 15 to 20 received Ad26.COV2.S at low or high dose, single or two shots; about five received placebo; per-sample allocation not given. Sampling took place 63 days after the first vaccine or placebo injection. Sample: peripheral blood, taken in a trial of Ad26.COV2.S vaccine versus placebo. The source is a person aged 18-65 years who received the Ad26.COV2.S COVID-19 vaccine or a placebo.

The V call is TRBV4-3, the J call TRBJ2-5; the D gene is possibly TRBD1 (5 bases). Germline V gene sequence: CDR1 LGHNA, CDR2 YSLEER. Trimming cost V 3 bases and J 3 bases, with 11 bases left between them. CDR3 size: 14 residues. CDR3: CASSQGRVEETQYF. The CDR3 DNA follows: TGCGCCAGCAGCCAGGGCAGGGTAGAAGAGACCCAGTACTTC.

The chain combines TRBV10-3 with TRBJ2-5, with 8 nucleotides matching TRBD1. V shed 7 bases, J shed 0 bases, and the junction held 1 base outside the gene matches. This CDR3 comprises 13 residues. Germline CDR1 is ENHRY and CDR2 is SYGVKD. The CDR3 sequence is CAIKGQDQETQYF. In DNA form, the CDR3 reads TGTGCCATCAAGGGACAGGACCAAGAGACCCAGTACTTC.

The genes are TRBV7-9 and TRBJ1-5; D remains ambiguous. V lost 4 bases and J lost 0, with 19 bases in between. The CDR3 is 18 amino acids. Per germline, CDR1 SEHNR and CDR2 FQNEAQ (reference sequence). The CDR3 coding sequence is TGTGCCAGCAGCTCCAATCATGGGTCCACACATAGCAATCAGCCCCAGCATTTT. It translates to CASSSNHGSTHSNQPQHF.

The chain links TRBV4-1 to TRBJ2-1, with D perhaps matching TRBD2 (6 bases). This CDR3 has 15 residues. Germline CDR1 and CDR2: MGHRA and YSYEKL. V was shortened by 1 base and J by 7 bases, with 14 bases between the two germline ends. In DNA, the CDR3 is TGCGCCAGCAGCCAAGCCGGGGGACGTAGGAATGAGCAGTTCTTC. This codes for CASSQAGGRRNEQFF.

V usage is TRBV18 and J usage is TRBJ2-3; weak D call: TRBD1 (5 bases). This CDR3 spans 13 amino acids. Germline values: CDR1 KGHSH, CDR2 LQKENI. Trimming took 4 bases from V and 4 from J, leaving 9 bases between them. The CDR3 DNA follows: TGTGCCAGCTCACATCCAGGGCCAGATACGCAGTATTTT. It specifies CASSHPGPDTQYF.